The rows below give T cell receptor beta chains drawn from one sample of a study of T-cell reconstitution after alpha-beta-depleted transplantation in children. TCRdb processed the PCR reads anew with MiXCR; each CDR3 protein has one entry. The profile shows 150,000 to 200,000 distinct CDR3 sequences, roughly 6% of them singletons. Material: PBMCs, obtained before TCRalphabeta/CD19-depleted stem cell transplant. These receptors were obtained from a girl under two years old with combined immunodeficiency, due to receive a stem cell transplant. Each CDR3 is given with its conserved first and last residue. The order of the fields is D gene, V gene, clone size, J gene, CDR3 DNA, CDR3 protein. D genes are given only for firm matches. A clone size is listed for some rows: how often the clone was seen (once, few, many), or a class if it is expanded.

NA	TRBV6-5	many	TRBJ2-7	TGTGCCAGCAGTTACTCCCAGGGCGCAGGAACCTACGAGCAGTACTTC	CASSYSQGAGTYEQYF
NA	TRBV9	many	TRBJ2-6	TGTGCCAGCAGCGTCTACTACAGGGTCTCTGGGGCCAACGTCCTGACTTTC	CASSVYYRVSGANVLTF
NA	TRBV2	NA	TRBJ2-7	TGTGCCAGCAGTGAAGCTATGACGAGCTCCTACGAGCAGTACTTC	CASSEAMTSSYEQYF
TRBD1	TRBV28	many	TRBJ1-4	TGTGCCAGCAAGCTGACAGGGGGCCGGCGTGAAAAACTGTTTTTT	CASKLTGGRREKLFF
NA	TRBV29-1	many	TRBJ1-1	TGCAGCGTTGAGGGCACTCTGAACACTGAAGCTTTCTTT	CSVEGTLNTEAFF
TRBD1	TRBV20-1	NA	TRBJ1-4	TGCAGTGCTAGAGGGGGACAGCAGGGTGAAAAACTGTTTTTT	CSARGGQQGEKLFF
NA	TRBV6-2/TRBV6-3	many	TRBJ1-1	TGTGCCAGCAGTTACCCCGTTCAGGAGAACACTGAAGCTTTCTTT	CASSYPVQENTEAFF
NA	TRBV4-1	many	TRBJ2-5	TGCGCCAGCAGCCAAGAACGAGGTATCGCGACCCAGTACTTC	CASSQERGIATQYF
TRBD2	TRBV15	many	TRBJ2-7	TGTGCCACCAGCGTCCGGTCTAGCGGGACCTACGAGCAGTACTTC	CATSVRSSGTYEQYF
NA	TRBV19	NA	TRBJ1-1	TGTGCCAGTAATCTGGGTTGGAACACTGAAGCTTTCTTT	CASNLGWNTEAFF
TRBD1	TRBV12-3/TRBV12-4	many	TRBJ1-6	TGTGCCAGCAGTGATACAGGGACAGTAGGTTCACCCCTCCACTTT	CASSDTGTVGSPLHF
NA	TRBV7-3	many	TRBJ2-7	TGTGCCAGCAGCTTAGGAGTGGGCTACTCCTACGAGCAGTACTTC	CASSLGVGYSYEQYF
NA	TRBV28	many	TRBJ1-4	TGTGCCAGCAGTTTACGGTTCGGGCAGGGAAATGAAAAACTGTTTTTT	CASSLRFGQGNEKLFF
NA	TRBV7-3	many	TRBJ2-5	TGTGCCAGCAGCTTAGGACTGTACCAAGAGACCCAGTACTTC	CASSLGLYQETQYF
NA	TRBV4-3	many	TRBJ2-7	TGCGCCAGCAGCCAAGGGCCAGGGGAGTCCTACGAGCAGTACTTC	CASSQGPGESYEQYF
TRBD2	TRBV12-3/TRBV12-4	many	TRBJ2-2	TGTGCCAGCAGTTTAGATCCCGGGACTAGGGGGCTGTTTTTT	CASSLDPGTRGLFF
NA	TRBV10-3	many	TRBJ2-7	TGTGCCATCAGTGAGTCGGACACCCGGAACTACGAGCAGTACTTC	CAISESDTRNYEQYF
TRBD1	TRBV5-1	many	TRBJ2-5	TGCGCCAGCAGCTCCCTCGGGACAGAAGAGACCCAGTACTTC	CASSSLGTEETQYF
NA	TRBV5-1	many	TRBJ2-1	TGCGCCAGCAGCCTGCGGGGGCCCACTTACAATGAGCAGTTCTTC	CASSLRGPTYNEQFF
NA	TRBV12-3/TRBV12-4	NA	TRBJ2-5	TGTGCCAGCAGTCCCCCCGGGTGGGGCCCAGAGACCCAGTACTTC	CASSPPGWGPETQYF
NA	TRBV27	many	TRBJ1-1	TGTGCCAGCAGTTTGGGGGCGATGAACACTGAAGCTTTCTTT	CASSLGAMNTEAFF
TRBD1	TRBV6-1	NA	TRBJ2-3	TGTGCCAGCCAGACAGGGGGAGGACACACAGATACGCAGTATTTT	CASQTGGGHTDTQYF
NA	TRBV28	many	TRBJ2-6	TGTGCCAGCACGTCTTATGGAAGCTCTGGGGCCAACGTCCTGACTTTC	CASTSYGSSGANVLTF
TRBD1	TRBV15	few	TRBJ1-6	TGTGCCACCAGCAGAGAGTATCCGGGACAGGGTCGTTCACCCCTCCACTTT	CATSREYPGQGRSPLHF
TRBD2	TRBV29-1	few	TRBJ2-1	TGCAGCGGGTTAGCGGGATCATATGAGCAGTTCTTC	CSGLAGSYEQFF
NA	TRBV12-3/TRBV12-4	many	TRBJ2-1	TGTGCCAGCAGTTTGTGGGTGCTCGAGAGCAATGAGCAGTTCTTC	CASSLWVLESNEQFF
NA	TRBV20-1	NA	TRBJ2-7	TGCAGTGCTAGAGATCCGGACTATTGGGACCTCTCCTACGAGCAGTACTTC	CSARDPDYWDLSYEQYF
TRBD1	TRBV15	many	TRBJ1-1	TGTGCCACCAGCAGAGATGGCGTAGGGGGCGATGAAGCTTTCTTT	CATSRDGVGGDEAFF
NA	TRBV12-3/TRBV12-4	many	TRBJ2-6	TGTGCCAGCAGGCAAGGGGATGGGGCCAACGTCCTGACTTTC	CASRQGDGANVLTF
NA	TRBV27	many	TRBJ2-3	TGTGCCAGCAGGGGCATTGGGACAGATACGCAGTATTTT	CASRGIGTDTQYF
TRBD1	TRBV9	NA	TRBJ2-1	TGTGCCAGCAGCGTCGGGACAGTAGGCCCAATTTTCTTC	CASSVGTVGPIFF
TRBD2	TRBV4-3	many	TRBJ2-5	TGCGCCAGCAGCCAATTGAGACTAGCGGGCCTCCAAGAGACCCAGTACTTC	CASSQLRLAGLQETQYF
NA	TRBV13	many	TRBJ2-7	TGTGCCAGCAGCTCCCGGGACACCACCTACGAGCAGTACTTC	CASSSRDTTYEQYF
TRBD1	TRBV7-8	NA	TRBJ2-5	TGTGCCAGCAGCGTCACGGGACAGGGGATACTAGAGACCCAGTACTTC	CASSVTGQGILETQYF
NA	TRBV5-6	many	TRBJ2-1	TGTGCCAGCAGCTCTTCTTTAGAGCAGTTCTTC	CASSSSLEQFF
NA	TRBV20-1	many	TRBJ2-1	TGCAGTGCTAGAGCCCTCCCGGGGGTCGGGGATGAGCAGTTCTTC	CSARALPGVGDEQFF
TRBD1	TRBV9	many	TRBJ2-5	TGTGCCAGCAGCGCCGGCCTCAACAGGGGGCGGGAGACCCAGTACTTC	CASSAGLNRGRETQYF
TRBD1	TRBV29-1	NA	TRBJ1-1	TGCAGCGTTGGGACAGGATTGAGCACTGAAGCTTTCTTT	CSVGTGLSTEAFF
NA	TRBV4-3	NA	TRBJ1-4	TGCGCCAGCAGCCAAGGAATTGTGCGACGGCTTAATGAAAAACTGTTTTTT	CASSQGIVRRLNEKLFF
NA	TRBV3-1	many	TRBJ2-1	TGTGCCAGCAGCCAAGTTCTCGCCGGCAATGAGCAGTTCTTC	CASSQVLAGNEQFF
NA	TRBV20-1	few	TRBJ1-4	TGCAGTGCTAGAGAAGGAGGGGGGGAAAAACTGTTTTTT	CSAREGGGEKLFF
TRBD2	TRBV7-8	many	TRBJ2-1	TGTGCCAGCTTACCCAGACTAGCGGGGACACGGGGGCAGTTCTTC	CASLPRLAGTRGQFF
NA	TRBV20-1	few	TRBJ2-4	TGCAGTGCTAGTCTGGAAGCTATTAAAAACATTCAGTACTTC	CSASLEAIKNIQYF
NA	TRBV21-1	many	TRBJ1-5	TGTGCCAGCAGCAAAGGGGATCAGGGCCAGCCCCAGCATTTT	CASSKGDQGQPQHF
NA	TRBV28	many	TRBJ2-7	TGTGCCAGCAGTTTAAGCAGGGCCTACGAGCAGTACTTC	CASSLSRAYEQYF
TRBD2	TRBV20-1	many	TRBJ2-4	TGCAGTGGGCAGGGGAGCGGGAGGGCCCTCAAAAACATTCAGTACTTC	CSGQGSGRALKNIQYF
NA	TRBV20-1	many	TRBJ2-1	TGCAGTGCAACCCACCGGACTCAAGAGCAGTTCTTC	CSATHRTQEQFF
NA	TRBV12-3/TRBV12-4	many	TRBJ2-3	TGTGCCAGCAGCCCGACTAGGACGCCTGCAGATACGCAGTATTTT	CASSPTRTPADTQYF
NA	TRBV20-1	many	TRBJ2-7	TGCAGTGCTAGAGAACCAGGGGGGGTTTCCTACGAGCAGTACTTC	CSAREPGGVSYEQYF
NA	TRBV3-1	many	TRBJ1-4	TGTGCCAGCAGCCAAGCTACAGGGAGAGGTGAAAAACTGTTTTTT	CASSQATGRGEKLFF
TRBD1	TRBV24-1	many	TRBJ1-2	TGTGCCACCAGTGATTTGGGACGCCGGGACAGGGATATCGCCTGCTATGGCTACACCTTC	CATSDLGRRDRDIACYGYTF
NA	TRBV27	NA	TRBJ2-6	TGTGCCAGCAGTTCCCAGTTTTCTGGGGCCAACGTCCTGACTTTC	CASSSQFSGANVLTF
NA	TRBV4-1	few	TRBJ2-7	TGCGCCAGCAGCCCCGTGCGGGGGCTGACCTACGAGCAGTACTTC	CASSPVRGLTYEQYF